One sample yielded the 6 T cell receptor beta chains listed below, sequenced in a study of identical twins. TCRdb independently ran MiXCR on the 5' RACE reads; one entry per CDR3 protein. Among roughly 200,000 distinct CDR3 sequences, 6.5% to 8.5% were seen once, and the ten largest hold just under 2%. The sample also formed part of further work on yellow fever vaccine responses in identical twins.

Sequencing input: memory (CD45RO+) T cells sorted from blood. The source is a woman under 30 in good health.

This clonotype showed up just a few times. The chain links TRBV6-1 to TRBJ2-6, with D perhaps TRBD2 (5 bases). V was cut by 7 bases and J by 0 bases, with 13 bases left in between. The CDR3 runs 16 residues. From germline, CDR1 is MNHNS and CDR2 SASEGT. CDR3 loop: CASTLGLNSGANVLTF. The CDR3 nucleotides are TGTGCCAGCACTCTAGGACTGAACTCTGGGGCCAACGTCCTGACTTTC.

The chain is built from TRBV5-1 and TRBJ1-4; tentative D call: TRBD1 (6 bases). The V gene's germline CDR1 is SGHRS and CDR2 YFSETQ. The ends were cut back, 2 bases at V and 12 bases at J, with 17 bases in the middle. The CDR3 loop spans 14 amino acids. The CDR3 bases are TGCGCCAGCAGCTTCTCGACCGGGGCAGGGGAACTGTTTTTT. Amino acid sequence: CASSFSTGAGELFF.

This clonotype occurred many times. This chain uses TRBV4-2 with TRBJ2-2, with D possibly TRBD1 on 5 matching bases. Germline CDR1 and CDR2: LGHNA and YNFKEQ. CDR3 length equals 15 residues. Trimming left V 1 base short and J 5 bases short, with 11 bases between. Here the CDR3 reads CASSQVQGGTGELFF. Here the CDR3 DNA reads TGTGCCAGCAGCCAAGTCCAGGGTGGAACCGGGGAGCTGTTTTTT.

This clonotype was seen repeatedly, ten times or more. The chain uses TRBV7-2 and TRBJ2-4; D may correspond to TRBD1 or TRBD2 (5 bases each). Deletions cut 2 bases from V and 0 bases from J, with 11 bases between. Germline CDR1 SGHTA, CDR2 FQGNSA. CDR3 length: 16 amino acids. CDR3 nucleotides: TGTGCCAGCAGCTTAAGCTGGGACCTAGCCAAAAACATTCAGTACTTC. As protein: CASSLSWDLAKNIQYF. The whole variable domain, filled in from reference TRBV7-2 and TRBJ2-4, reads GAGVSQSPSNKVTEKGKDVELRCDPISGHTALYWYRQSLGQGLEFLIYFQGNSAPDKSGLPSDRFSAERTGGSVSTLTIQRTQQEDSAVYLCASSLSWDLAKNIQYFGAGTRLSVL.

The table lists this clonotype with many counts. The chain carries TRBV6-5 and TRBJ1-1; 10 bases agree with TRBD1. In germline, CDR1 is MNHEY, CDR2 SVGAGI. The V segment lost 2 bases and the J segment 2 bases; nucleotides outside the gene matches: 5. The CDR3 has 16 residues. The CDR3 bases are TGTGCCAGCAGTTACGAAGGGACAGGGGTAAACACTGAAGCTTTCTTT. This sequence encodes CASSYEGTGVNTEAFF.

In its sample, this clonotype was seen a few times. The chain uses TRBV6-1 and TRBJ2-5; either TRBD1 or TRBD2 may fit D (5 bases each). The germline gives CDR1 MNHNS, CDR2 SASEGT. The CDR3 sequence is 13 residues long. The germline V and J ends were trimmed by 7 bases and 5 bases, with 14 bases remaining between them. CDR3 amino acids: CASNLGWGETQYF. The CDR3 nucleotides read TGTGCCAGCAACTTGGGGTGGGGGGAGACCCAGTACTTC.